The T cell receptor (beta chain) under discussion was sequenced for a study of post-analysis software for immune sequencing data. The overall study: The cohort encompassed relapsing-remitting, secondary progressive and progressive-relapsing multiple sclerosis disease courses.

This clonotype was picked up a small number of times. Its antigen is unidentified. Overall study results and limits: Samples from a shared batch, those prepared together, strongly co-clustered by F measure.

Prepared libraries of TCR beta cDNA carried unique molecular identifiers. With about 0.85 to 10 million T cells as the source, 450,000 to 600,000 cDNA molecules resulted. One entry per CDR3 protein results from TCRdb running MiXCR on the PCR reads. The sample records fewer than 850,000 distinct CDR3 sequences, around 27% being singletons. The TCR was taken from a girl aged 5 to 17 with multiple sclerosis. Sequenced sample: blood.

The CDR3 protein is CASSRRNERTDTQYF. The CDR3 bases are TGCGCCAGCAGCCGGCGGAACGAACGGACAGATACGCAGTATTTT. The chain is built from TRBV4-1 and TRBJ2-3, with D unresolved. With 4 bases removed from V and 3 bases from J, the gap between germline ends came to 14 bases. The CDR3 extends over 15 amino acids. Germline V gene sequence: CDR1 MGHRA, CDR2 YSYEKL.